The 21 T cell receptor beta chains in this list originate from one sample, sequenced in a study of response to subunit inactivated influenza vaccine (dated by TCRdb to about 2018). According to the study, the label for this sample's time point signals: 45 days after influenza vaccine administration. Libraries were prepared through RT-PCR. Data came from an Illumina HiSeq 2500. TCRdb passed the public sequencing reads through fastp at Q25 and MiXCR, retaining productive beta sequences. Identical CDR3 proteins give one entry, which carries the most common genes and DNA. This sample gives fewer than 650,000 distinct CDR3 sequences in total; 10% to 15% of them show up just once. The ten largest clones take up 10% to 15% of the sample. This specimen was PBMCs from blood, taken about 40 days after vaccination. These receptors came from a man aged 50 or older who received an inactivated influenza vaccine. Donor details come from another sample of the same person, matched by shared clones.

This clonotype was recorded a few times. The gene calls are TRBV7-9 and TRBJ1-2, with D tentatively TRBD1 (5 bases). Germline values: CDR1 SEHNR, CDR2 FQNEAQ (reference sequence). The CDR3 has 14 amino acids. V was cut by 4 bases and J by 7 bases, with 16 bases left in between. In nucleotides, the CDR3 is TGTGCCAGCAGCTCCCTACGCGGTCAGGGTGGCTACACCTTC. Translation: CASSSLRGQGGYTF.

This clonotype was seen a few times. This chain connects TRBV5-5 to TRBJ1-1, with unresolved D. CDR1 is SGHKS and CDR2 is YYEKEE in the germline V gene (reference sequence). Trimming took 4 bases from V and 0 from J, leaving 13 bases between them. The CDR3 length is 15 residues. CDR3 DNA: TGTGCCAGCAGCCCATCGGACCGCCTGAACACTGAAGCTTTCTTT. This gives the protein CASSPSDRLNTEAFF.

The chain carries TRBV9 and TRBJ2-7, with D possibly being TRBD2 (5 bases). This CDR3 has 13 residues. Germline lookup yields CDR1 SGDLS and CDR2 YYNGEE. Trimming cost V 6 bases and J 4 bases, with 14 bases left between them. In DNA, the CDR3 is TGTGCCAGCACCTCCGGCGGGTGGTACGAGCAGTACTTC. This gives the protein CASTSGGWYEQYF. Using reference TRBV9 and TRBJ2-7 for the parts outside the CDR3, the full variable domain is DSGVTQTPKHLITATGQRVTLRCSPRSGDLSVYWYQQSLDQGLQFLIQYYNGEERAKGNILERFSAQQFPDLHSELNLSSLELGDSALYFCASTSGGWYEQYFGPGTRLTVT.

The rearrangement links TRBV7-2 to TRBJ2-3, with D tentatively TRBD2 (5 bases). Germline CDR1 reads SGHTA; CDR2 reads FQGNSA. Trimming cost V 6 bases and J 3 bases, with 16 bases left between them. The CDR3 loop spans 15 amino acids. CDR3 bases: TGTGCCAGCAGGGAAGGAGGCGGAAGGACAGATACGCAGTATTTT. It translates to CASREGGGRTDTQYF.

The chain combines TRBV15 with TRBJ2-1, with 9 nucleotides matching TRBD2. The CDR3 extends over 19 amino acids. V lost 1 base, J lost 2 bases, and 12 bases stayed unmatched. Germline V gene data show CDR1 as LNHNV and CDR2 as YYDKDF (reference sequence). The CDR3 reads CATSRVRFGGGAAYNEQFF. The CDR3 region has the DNA TGTGCCACCAGCAGAGTAAGATTTGGCGGGGGGGCGGCCTACAATGAGCAGTTCTTC. Complete variable domain (other parts from reference TRBV15 and TRBJ2-1): DAMVIQNPRYQVTQFGKPVTLSCSQTLNHNVMYWYQQKSSQAPKLLFHYYDKDFNNEADTPDNFQSRRPNTSFCFLDIRSPGLGDTAMYLCATSRVRFGGGAAYNEQFFGPGTRLTVL.

J is TRBJ1-2 and V is TRBV18; the D gene is possibly TRBD1 (5 bases). The V gene lost 2 bases and the J gene lost 3 bases, with 13 bases spanning the gap. The CDR3 runs to 15 residues. Germline V gives CDR1 KGHSH, CDR2 LQKENI. The CDR3, as DNA: TGTGCCAGCTCACCATTGGCGGTGGGGGACTATGGCTACACCTTC. Its translation is CASSPLAVGDYGYTF.

This clonotype has at least ten counts. The gene calls are TRBV12-3 or TRBV12-4 and TRBJ2-1; 11 nucleotides agree with TRBD2. V trimming: 7 bases; J trimming: 10 bases; junction bases outside the gene matches: 12. CDR3 length: 15 amino acids. This CDR3 reads CASNELAGVSREQFF. CDR3 coding DNA: TGTGCCAGCAATGAACTAGCGGGAGTGAGTCGGGAGCAGTTCTTC.

This clonotype was observed a handful of times. This chain links TRBV4-1 with TRBJ1-6; 7 bases map to TRBD1. The V gene's germline CDR1 is MGHRA and CDR2 YSYEKL. Germline trimming cut 4 bases from V and 9 bases from J; bases unmatched to any gene: 9. The CDR3 totals 15 residues. CDR3 DNA: TGCGCCAGCAGCCCCCCCGACAGGGAGGGTTCACCCCTCCACTTT. This translates into CASSPPDREGSPLHF.

This clonotype was picked up many times. CDR3 in DNA: TGCAGTGCTAGCCGGGGGCCCGAGGGGACCCAGTACTTC. Translated: CSASRGPEGTQYF. V gene TRBV20-1 combines with J gene TRBJ2-5; TRBD1 or TRBD2 may be the D gene (6 bases each). The V end lost 3 bases, the J end lost 7 bases, and 15 bases lay between the germline ends. Germline values: CDR1 DFQATT, CDR2 SNEGSKA (reference sequence). The CDR3 spans 13 residues.

This sequence joins TRBV7-3 and TRBJ2-1; TRBD2 might be the D (5 bases). With 5 bases removed from V and 6 bases from J, the gap between germline ends came to 14 bases. CDR1 and CDR2 (germline): SGHTA, FQGTGA. This CDR3 is 14 amino acids long. The CDR3 loop reads CASSLSGVLNEQFF. In DNA form, the CDR3 reads TGTGCCAGCAGCCTAAGCGGAGTTCTCAATGAGCAGTTCTTC.

A few counts support this clonotype. V usage is TRBV28 and J usage is TRBJ1-5; no clear D. Trimming took off 7 bases at V and 0 bases at J, with 13 bases between the two ends. CDR3 length equals 15 residues. Germline V gene lookup returns CDR1 MDHEN and CDR2 SYDVKM. DNA of the CDR3: TGTGCCAGCACCCGAAGTGGGAATAGCAATCAGCCCCAGCATTTT. Protein: CASTRSGNSNQPQHF.

The rearrangement links TRBV20-1 to TRBJ1-5; 9 bases fit TRBD1. V was pared by 2 bases and J by 0 bases, with 5 bases of the junction left unmatched. Germline CDR1 reads DFQATT; CDR2 reads SNEGSKA (reference sequence). The CDR3 sequence is 16 residues long. CDR3 nucleotide sequence: TGCAGTGCTAGAACCGGGACAGGGTATAGCAATCAGCCCCAGCATTTT. Amino acid sequence: CSARTGTGYSNQPQHF.

Note on this clonotype: A read error may be the cause here, since a much bigger clone is one base away. The V gene is TRBV29-1, the J gene TRBJ2-3, with D uncertain. This CDR3 spans 12 amino acids. The ends were cut back, 7 bases at V and 0 bases at J, with 8 bases in the middle. From germline, CDR1 is SQVTM and CDR2 ANQGSEA. CDR3 bases: TGCAGCGAACCTCGTAGCACAGATACGCAGTATTTT. Protein sequence: CSEPRSTDTQYF.

The V gene is TRBV7-9, the J gene TRBJ1-5; D may be TRBD1 (5 bases). The germline CDR1 and CDR2 sequences are SEHNR and FQNEAQ (reference sequence). The CDR3 runs to 17 residues. Trimming stripped 5 bases from V and 2 bases from J, with 19 bases between. The CDR3 bases are TGTGCCAGCAGCGCCTCGGGACCTATGATCGGCAATCAGCCCCAGCATTTT. Translated, it gives CASSASGPMIGNQPQHF.

Only a few counts were recorded for this clonotype. V and J are TRBV3-1 and TRBJ2-1, with 9 nucleotides matching TRBD1. The J segment lost 9 bases and the V segment lost 4 bases, leaving 4 bases of the junction unmatched. This CDR3 spans 13 amino acids. Germline V gene data show CDR1 as LGHDT and CDR2 as YNNKEL (reference sequence). Here the CDR3 reads CASSRGTGFEQFF. The CDR3 DNA sequence: TGTGCCAGCAGCCGCGGGACAGGGTTTGAGCAGTTCTTC.

This chain joins TRBV4-1 and TRBJ1-1; 7 bases align to TRBD1. CDR3 size: 15 residues. With V trimmed by 1 base and J by 4 bases, 6 bases remained unmatched. CDR1 is MGHRA, CDR2 YSYEKL, per germline. The CDR3 sequence is CASSQGQGWGTEAFF. The CDR3 nucleotides read TGCGCCAGCAGCCAAGGACAGGGCTGGGGCACTGAAGCTTTCTTT.

V gene TRBV7-6 combines with J gene TRBJ2-7, with D possibly TRBD2 on 6 matching bases. Trimming took off 4 bases at V and 2 bases at J, with 12 bases between the two ends. CDR3 length equals 14 residues. CDR1 is SGHVS, CDR2 FNYEAQ, per germline. The CDR3 region has the DNA TGTGCCAGCAGCTCACCTAGCGAAACCTACGAGCAGTACTTC. It is translated as CASSSPSETYEQYF. The variable domain in full, with the rest retrieved from reference TRBV7-6 and TRBJ2-7, is GAGVSQSPRYKVTKRGQDVALRCDPISGHVSLYWYRQALGQGPEFLTYFNYEAQQDKSGLPNDRFSAERPEGSISTLTIQRTEQRDSAMYRCASSSPSETYEQYFGPGTRLTVT.

The rearrangement uses TRBV7-3 and TRBJ2-1; 11 nucleotides agree with TRBD1. The CDR3 loop spans 13 amino acids. Per the germline V gene, CDR1 is SGHTA and CDR2 is FQGTGA. With V trimmed by 4 bases and J by 7 bases, 0 bases remained unmatched. The DNA for the CDR3 is TGTGCCAGCAGCTGGGACAGGGGGAATGAGCAGTTCTTC. It is translated as CASSWDRGNEQFF.

This clonotype was recorded a few times. This chain connects TRBV20-1 to TRBJ1-6, with TRBD1 identical over 7 bases. CDR3 length: 13 residues. Germline-derived CDR1 and CDR2 are DFQATT and SNEGSKA (reference sequence). CDR3 in DNA: TGCACCGCGGCCAGGGACAGTGGTTCACCCCTCCACTTT. Translation gives CTAARDSGSPLHF.

This clonotype turned up a few times. The chain links TRBV20-1 to TRBJ2-2; D ambiguous. Trimming stripped 4 bases from V and 7 bases from J, with 16 bases between. This CDR3 is built from 14 residues. The germline CDR1 and CDR2 sequences are DFQATT and SNEGSKA (reference sequence). CDR3 region: CSANGPLGSGELFF. DNA of the CDR3: TGCAGTGCTAATGGGCCCTTGGGAAGCGGGGAGCTGTTTTTT.

This clonotype was seen only a few times. V gene TRBV14 combines with J gene TRBJ2-5, with a tentative D call TRBD1 (5 bases). Germline V gene sequence: CDR1 SGHDN, CDR2 FVKESK. The CDR3 is 16 amino acids. Trimming pared 2 bases from V and 1 base from J, leaving 14 bases between. DNA for the CDR3: TGTGCCAGCAGCCAACAGACAGTGTACGTCCAAGAGACCCAGTACTTC. It codes for CASSQQTVYVQETQYF.